A selection of T cell receptor beta chains follows, all from one sample in a study of blood T cells in healthy people across ages. Via MiXCR, TCRdb re-called the 5' RACE reads, giving one row per CDR3 protein. The sample carries 700,000 to 950,000 distinct CDR3 sequences, 58% recorded once. The sequenced material came from blood. The receptors shown here come from a man aged 25 to 40 in good health. CDR3s include the opening cysteine and the closing phenylalanine or tryptophan. D genes are given only for firm matches. Size tells how often a clone was seen (once, few, many) or the class of an expanded clone, and some rows leave it out.

TRBJ1-5,.,few,TRBV18,TGTGCCAGCTCGCCCGTGGGCCGGGGAGATCAGCCCCAGCATTTT,CASSPVGRGDQPQHF
TRBJ1-2,.,.,TRBV11-2,TGTGCCAGCACCGAGACAGGAATCTTTGGCTACACCTTC,CASTETGIFGYTF
TRBJ2-1,TRBD2,few,TRBV7-2,TGTGCCAGCAGCTTTGGGCTAGCGGGCCACTTCGAGCAGTTCTTC,CASSFGLAGHFEQFF
TRBJ1-1,TRBD1,few,TRBV12-3/TRBV12-4,TGTGCCAGCAGTTTAGAAAGGACAGGGTGGTTTTCGAACACTGAAGCTTTCTTT,CASSLERTGWFSNTEAFF
TRBJ2-4,.,.,TRBV7-8,TGTGCCAGCAGCTTATGGGGGAAGGAGACAGCCAAAAACATTCAGTACTTC,CASSLWGKETAKNIQYF
TRBJ2-7,.,.,TRBV20-1,TGCAGTGCTCCCAACCCAGTTACCTACGAGCAGTACTTC,CSAPNPVTYEQYF
TRBJ2-3,.,.,TRBV27,TGTGCCAGCAGTTTGGTCCCGCAGGGTAGGGCAGATACGCAGTATTTT,CASSLVPQGRADTQYF
TRBJ1-2,TRBD1,.,TRBV7-9,TGTGCCAGCAGCCACCCGGGACAGGGGGCCGGTGGCTACACCTTC,CASSHPGQGAGGYTF
TRBJ1-5,.,.,TRBV28,TGTGCCAGCAGGTGGGGGGCGGTCAGCAATCAGCCCCAGCATTTT,CASRWGAVSNQPQHF
TRBJ2-7,.,.,TRBV24-1,TGTGCCACCAGTGATCACGGATCGCGTCTCTCCTACGAGCAGTACTTC,CATSDHGSRLSYEQYF
TRBJ2-4,.,.,TRBV6-1,TGTGCCAGCAGTGCCAGGGAGCAGTACTTC,CASSAREQYF
TRBJ1-1,TRBD1,.,TRBV28,TGTGCCAGCAGCATCAGGGGGAAAGCTTTCTTT,CASSIRGKAFF
TRBJ2-1,.,many,TRBV4-3,TGCGCCAGCAGCCAGGACTCCAGCTCCTACAATGAGCAGTTCTTC,CASSQDSSSYNEQFF
TRBJ1-1,.,once,TRBV6-5,TGTGCCAGCAGTTACGGGCCGGGACGTGAAGCTTTCTTT,CASSYGPGREAFF
TRBJ1-2,.,.,TRBV18,TGTGCCAGCTCACTCTCCTCGGGAGGTGGCTACACCTTC,CASSLSSGGGYTF
TRBJ2-7,.,many,TRBV15,TGTGCCACCAGCATATCTTCAGGGGACAACTACGAGCAGTACTTC,CATSISSGDNYEQYF
TRBJ1-1,.,.,TRBV4-3,TGCGCCAGCAGCCGACGAGCGGGAGGAGGGAACGAGCAGTACTTT,CASSRRAGGGNEQYF
TRBJ2-3,.,once,TRBV6-6,TGTGCCAGCAGTTGCGGGGCGGGGTTGGCAGATACGCAGTATTTT,CASSCGAGLADTQYF
TRBJ1-2,.,few,TRBV20-1,TGCAGTGCTCCAGGACGGAACTATGGCTACACCTTC,CSAPGRNYGYTF
TRBJ2-4,.,.,TRBV20-1,TGCAGTGCTAAGACTCTCCTTTTGGATAACATTCAGTACTTC,CSAKTLLLDNIQYF
TRBJ2-7,.,.,TRBV6-6,TGTGCCAGCAGTTTCAGGCACGAGCAGTACTTC,CASSFRHEQYF
TRBJ2-5,.,.,TRBV7-2,TGTGCCAGCAGCCTACAAGAGGGACGGTGGGAGACCCAGTACTTC,CASSLQEGRWETQYF
TRBJ1-2,.,.,TRBV6-5,TGTGCCAGCAGTGTTGGACAGTGGGACGGCTGCACCTTC,CASSVGQWDGCTF
TRBJ2-1,TRBD1,.,TRBV6-6,TGTGCCAGCAGTTATGGGACAGGGGCATACAATGAGCAGTTCTTC,CASSYGTGAYNEQFF
TRBJ2-5,.,.,TRBV12-3/TRBV12-4,TGTGCCAGCAGTTTGAACCCGCAAGAGACCCAGTACTTC,CASSLNPQETQYF
TRBJ2-7,.,.,TRBV20-1,TGCAGTGCTAGTTCGGGCAGAACCTACGAGCAGTACTTC,CSASSGRTYEQYF
TRBJ2-3,.,few,TRBV7-3,TGTGCCAGCAGCTCTCAAGGGGGTAGCCGCACAGATACGCAGTATTTT,CASSSQGGSRTDTQYF
TRBJ2-7,TRBD2,.,TRBV15,TGTGCCACCCAGGGCGGGAGAGGCGAGCAGTACTTC,CATQGGRGEQYF